The clone carrying this TCR beta chain was recorded once. Per the original data handling: Reference gene primer amplification gave estimated nucleated cell counts. The protocol was immunoSEQ multiplex PCR, while the TCRdb copy is restricted to in-frame clones and leaves out a portion. V, J and clone size derive from that table, while D and trimming were established from the DNA sequence. The sample includes over 130,000 clones, 80% to 85% of them seen just once. Germline CDR1 is SGHAT and CDR2 is FQNNGV. V dropped 5 bases and J dropped 10 bases, with 12 bases sitting between them. CDR3 size: 12 residues. These data come from a study of blood T cell repertoires in COVID-19. Study information: COVID-19 samples, acute and convalescent, were from the United States, Italy and Spain. Sample material is recorded as cDNA or gDNA derived from T cells, B-cell-depleted T cells, or PBMCs.

The chain combines TRBV11-2 with TRBJ2-1; D is ambiguous. The clonotype comes from a human donor in a cohort sampled during active COVID-19. Sequenced material: peripheral blood. CDR3 bases: TGTGCCAGCAGCCAAATCGTCGAGGAGCAGTTCTTC. Amino acids: CASSQIVEEQFF. The full variable domain, completed using reference TRBV11-2 and TRBJ2-1, is EAGVAQSPRYKIIEKRQSVAFWCNPISGHATLYWYQQILGQGPKLLIQFQNNGVVDDSQLPKDRFSAERLKGVDSTLKIQPAKLEDSAVYLCASSQIVEEQFFGPGTRLTVL.